This T cell receptor (beta chain) emerged from a study of blood T cell repertoires in COVID-19. Study summary: Acute and convalescent COVID-19 specimens originated in the United States, Italy and Spain. The analysed material was cDNA or gDNA that came from T cells, B-cell-depleted T cells, or PBMCs.

The germline V gene encodes CDR1 SGHTA and CDR2 FQGNSA. V dropped 5 bases and J dropped 4 bases, with 11 bases sitting between them. CDR3 length: 14 residues. Per the original methods: Reference gene primer amplification gave estimated nucleated cell counts. The repertoire was sequenced with immunoSEQ multiplex PCR; TCRdb's copy has only in-frame clones and lacks some. V, J and clone size were drawn from that table, and D and trimming were deduced from the DNA. The data show 300,000 or so clones, with 83% seen just once and around 1.2% held by the top ten. The TCR comes from a woman between 50 and 59 years old with acute or convalescent COVID-19. The genes are TRBV7-2 and TRBJ1-4; D is unresolved. Sample: peripheral blood. CDR3 loop: CASSPFGLNEKLFF. The CDR3, as DNA: TGTGCCAGCAGCCCCTTTGGGCTTAATGAAAAACTGTTTTTT.